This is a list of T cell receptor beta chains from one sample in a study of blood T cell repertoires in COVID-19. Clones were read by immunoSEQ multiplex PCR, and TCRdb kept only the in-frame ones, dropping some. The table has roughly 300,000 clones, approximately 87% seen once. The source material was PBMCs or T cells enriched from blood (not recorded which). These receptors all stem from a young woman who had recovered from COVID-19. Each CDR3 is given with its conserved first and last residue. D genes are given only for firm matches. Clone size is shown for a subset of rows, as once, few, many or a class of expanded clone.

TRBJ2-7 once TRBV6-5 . TGTGCCAGCAGTTATATCGGAGGGGGCCTCTACGAGCAGTACTTC CASSYIGGGLYEQYF
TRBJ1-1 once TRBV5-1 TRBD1 TGCGCCAGCAAGGACAGGGTGGGCACTGAAGCTTTCTTT CASKDRVGTEAFF
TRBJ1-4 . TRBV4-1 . TGCGCCAGCAGCCAAGGAGAGGTGGCTAATGAAAAACTGTTTTTT CASSQGEVANEKLFF
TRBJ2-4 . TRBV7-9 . TGTGCCAGCAGCCAAGAGGGTTTGGAAAACATTCAGTACTTC CASSQEGLENIQYF
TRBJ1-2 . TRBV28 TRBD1 TGTGCCAGCAGAAGTCAGGGGGCGCTTGGCTACACCTTC CASRSQGALGYTF
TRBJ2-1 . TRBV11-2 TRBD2 TGTGCCAGCAGCCGCGGGCCTAGCGGGGGGGATGAGCAGTTCTTC CASSRGPSGGDEQFF
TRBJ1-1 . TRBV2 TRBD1 TGTGCCAGCAGTGAAAGTGACAGGGGTACTGAAGCTTTCTTT CASSESDRGTEAFF
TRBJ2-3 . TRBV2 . TGTGCCAGCAGTGAAACACCAGGGTTTCTTGACACAGATACGCAGTATTTT CASSETPGFLDTDTQYF
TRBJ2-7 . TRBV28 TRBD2 TGTGCCAGCAGTTTAAGGAGTTTCAGCGGGGCCTACTACGAGCAGTACTTC CASSLRSFSGAYYEQYF
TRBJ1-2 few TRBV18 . TGTGCCAGCTCACCACGAACGGACTATGGCTACACCTTC CASSPRTDYGYTF
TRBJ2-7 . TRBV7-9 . TGTGCCAGCAGCTCCAGGGGAAATGGCTACGAGCAGTACTTC CASSSRGNGYEQYF
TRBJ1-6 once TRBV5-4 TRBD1 TGTGCCAGCAGCTTGGCAGGGGGTGGGAATTCACCCCTCCACTTT CASSLAGGGNSPLHF
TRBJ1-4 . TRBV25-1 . TGTGCCAGCAGTGAATATGGTCAGGGGAGTGAAAAACTGTTTTTT CASSEYGQGSEKLFF
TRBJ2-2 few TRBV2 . TGTGCCAGCCGGGACACACCTTCCACCGGGGAGCTGTTTTTT CASRDTPSTGELFF
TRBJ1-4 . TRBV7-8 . TGTGCCAGCAGCTTGTCTATTAATGAAAAACTGTTTTTT CASSLSINEKLFF
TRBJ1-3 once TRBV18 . TGTGCCAGCTCACCCCTCAGCTCTGGAAACACCATATATTTT CASSPLSSGNTIYF
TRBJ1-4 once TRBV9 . TGTGCCAGCAGCGTAAGGGGAACTAATGAAAAACTGTTTTTT CASSVRGTNEKLFF
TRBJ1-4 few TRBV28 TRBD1 TGTGCCAGCTCTTCGGGACAGTTTAATGAAAAACTGTTTTTT CASSSGQFNEKLFF
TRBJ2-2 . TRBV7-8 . TGTGCCAGCACCCTTGAGGCAGAGGGCGGCGGCACCGGGGAGCTGTTTTTT CASTLEAEGGGTGELFF